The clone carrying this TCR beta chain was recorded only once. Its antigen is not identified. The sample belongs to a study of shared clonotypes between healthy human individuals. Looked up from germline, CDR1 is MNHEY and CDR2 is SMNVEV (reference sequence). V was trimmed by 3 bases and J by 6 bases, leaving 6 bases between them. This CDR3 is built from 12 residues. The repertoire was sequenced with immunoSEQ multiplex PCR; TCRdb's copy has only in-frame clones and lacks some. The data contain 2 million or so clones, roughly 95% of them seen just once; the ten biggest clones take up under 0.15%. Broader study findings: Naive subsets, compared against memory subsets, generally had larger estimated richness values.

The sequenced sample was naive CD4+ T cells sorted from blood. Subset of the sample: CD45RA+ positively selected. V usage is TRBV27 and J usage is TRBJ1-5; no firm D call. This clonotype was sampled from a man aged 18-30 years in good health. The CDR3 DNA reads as TGTGCCAGCAGTTTCTGGGGTCAGCCCCAGCATTTT. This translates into CASSFWGQPQHF.